This T cell receptor (beta chain) was captured by sequencing in a study of PD-L1 blockade in urothelial cancer. Overall study context: Study patients had been treated with 0 to 3 previous chemotherapy regimens. Across blood samples, T cells had a median count of around 140,000. Analysis of blood occurred 3 weeks (second dose) and 6 weeks after treatment start.

Profiled with immunoSEQ multiplex PCR; TCRdb holds only in-frame clones, not every one. The sample has 120,000 or so clones; more than 75% are singletons. CDR1 is LNHDA, CDR2 SQIVND, per germline (reference sequence). The CDR3 has 17 residues. Trimming at V came to 0 bases and at J to 0 bases, leaving 5 bases not matched to a gene. Noted time point: peripheral blood 6 weeks after treatment start. Every patient provided from 1 to 8 samples, collected pretreatment and on-treatment. The TCR was taken from a man aged 45-65 years with urothelial cancer. Sequencing used PBMCs, obtained around atezolizumab (anti-PD-L1) treatment. The chain is built from TRBV19 and TRBJ2-4; 7 bases map to TRBD2. DNA of the CDR3: TGTGCCAGTAGTATAGAGGCGGCGGGGGTAGCCAAAAACATTCAGTACTTC. Protein product: CASSIEAAGVAKNIQYF.